A single sample is the source of the 16 T cell receptor beta chains below, sequenced in a study of beta chain features in type 1 diabetes (dated by TCRdb to 2017 to 2018). The library was generated by the immunoSEQ multiplex PCR assay. All of the isolated RNA was reverse transcribed with the High Capacity cDNA Reverse Transcription Kit, so expressed TCRB transcripts were sequenced. TCRdb obtained this table from immuneACCESS and retained in-frame rearrangements with V and J assigned. These tables miss some clones; where compared with another copy, unresolved V genes account for less than half of the shortfall, and the remainder is unexplained. The sample table records some 200,000 clones; 9.5% to 13% of these occur just once. The ten top clones hold over 1% of the sample. The sample was central memory CD4+ T cells from blood. The source is a man between 18 and 29 years old in good health.

This clone was seen ten or more times. The chain links TRBV25-1 to TRBJ2-7, with D unresolved. Deletions cut 4 bases from V and 6 bases from J, with 22 bases between. This CDR3 is built from 16 residues. Germline V gives CDR1 MGHDK, CDR2 SYGVNS. DNA for the CDR3: TGTGCCAGCAGTGGACCCGCCCACGACCCCCCGCCCGAGCAGTACTTC. Its protein product is CASSGPAHDPPPEQYF.

There are a few counts of this clone. The V gene is TRBV14, the J gene TRBJ2-1; 14 nucleotides align to TRBD2. This CDR3 has 15 residues. Per germline, CDR1 SGHDN and CDR2 FVKESK. V shed 4 bases, J shed 8 bases, and the junction held 4 bases outside the gene matches. DNA of the CDR3: TGTGCCAGCAGCCGTGGACTAGCGGGAGGCTATGAGCAGTTCTTC. Translated: CASSRGLAGGYEQFF.

This clone was seen more than once but under ten times. The chain combines TRBV14 with TRBJ2-7; no clear D. The length of the CDR3 is 13 residues. Germline CDR1 and CDR2: SGHDN and FVKESK. The ends were cut back, 1 base at V and 1 base at J, with 5 bases in the middle. The CDR3: CASSQGASYEQYF. CDR3 coding DNA: TGTGCCAGCAGCCAAGGTGCGTCCTACGAGCAGTACTTC.

This clone was detected a few times. The chain employs TRBV9 and TRBJ2-7, with D maybe TRBD2 (6 bases). The CDR3 is 14 amino acids. The germline CDR1 and CDR2 sequences are SGDLS and YYNGEE. The V gene lost 3 bases and the J gene lost 7 bases, with 17 bases spanning the gap. The CDR3 nucleotides read TGTGCCAGCAGCGCAGAAAGCGGGTCTCTGGAGCAGTACTTC. This codes for CASSAESGSLEQYF.

Ten or more counts support this clone. V is TRBV2 and J is TRBJ2-7; possible D gene TRBD2, 6 bases. Germline loops: CDR1 SNHLY, CDR2 FYNNEI. V was cut by 3 bases and J by 9 bases, with 12 bases left in between. The CDR3 extends over 12 amino acids. CDR3 residues: CASSEVRDLQYF. CDR3 DNA: TGTGCCAGCAGTGAGGTTAGGGACTTGCAGTACTTC.

Only a few counts were recorded for this clone. The sample carries other DNA sequences with the same CDR3. This sequence joins TRBV29-1 and TRBJ1-1, with D possibly being TRBD1 (6 bases). The CDR3 loop spans 12 amino acids. CDR1 and CDR2 from the germline V gene are SQVTM and ANQGSEA. The V gene lost 6 bases and the J gene lost 3 bases, with 11 bases spanning the gap. The CDR3 DNA sequence: TGCAGCGTCGGGGGCGGGGACACTGAAGCTTTCTTT. Protein sequence: CSVGGGDTEAFF. Based on the CDR3 plus reference TRBV29-1 and TRBJ1-1, the full variable domain is SAVISQKPSRDICQRGTSLTIQCQVDSQVTMMFWYRQQPGQSLTLIATANQGSEATYESGFVIDKFPISRPNLTFSTLTVSNMSPEDSSIYLCSVGGGDTEAFFGQGTRLTVV.

The gene calls are TRBV7-2 and TRBJ1-2, with TRBD1 as a possible D gene (5 bases). CDR1 SGHTA and CDR2 FQGNSA come from the germline V gene. The germline V and J ends were trimmed by 1 base and 5 bases, with 11 bases remaining between them. The CDR3 runs to 14 residues. The CDR3 reads CASSLEGWKYGYTF. CDR3 nucleotides: TGTGCCAGCAGCTTAGAGGGGTGGAAGTATGGCTACACCTTC. Full variable domain (rest looked up from reference TRBV7-2 and TRBJ1-2): GAGVSQSPSNKVTEKGKDVELRCDPISGHTALYWYRQSLGQGLEFLIYFQGNSAPDKSGLPSDRFSAERTGGSVSTLTIQRTQQEDSAVYLCASSLEGWKYGYTFGSGTRLTVV.

This clone showed up just a few times. This rearrangement joins TRBV11-2 to TRBJ2-1; possibly TRBD1 for D (6 bases). This CDR3 has 16 amino acids. Germline V lookup: CDR1 SGHAT, CDR2 FQNNGV. V lost 5 bases, J lost 7 bases, and 21 bases lay in between. Here the CDR3 reads CASSPRTAEMGNEQFF. The CDR3 DNA reads TGTGCCAGCAGCCCCCGGACAGCCGAAATGGGAAATGAGCAGTTCTTC.

This clone appeared a few times. The chain combines TRBV5-1 with TRBJ2-1; 10 bases are shared with TRBD2. V lost 1 base to trimming and J lost 7 bases; unmatched junction nucleotides: 5. The CDR3 extends over 15 amino acids. The germline gives CDR1 SGHRS, CDR2 YFSETQ. CDR3 sequence (DNA): TGCGCCAGCAGCTTGCACCTAGCGGGAGAGAATGAGCAGTTCTTC. This codes for CASSLHLAGENEQFF.

This clone was counted at least ten times. The chain joins TRBV10-3 to TRBJ2-1; D is undetermined. This CDR3 is built from 13 residues. CDR1 ENHRY and CDR2 SYGVKD come from the germline V gene. V lost 0 bases to trimming and J lost 5 bases, with 5 bases between them. The CDR3 region has the DNA TGTGCCATCAGTGAGTCCTTAGACAATGAGCAGTTCTTC. Translating it yields CAISESLDNEQFF.

This clone appeared a few times. The chain has TRBV19 and TRBJ2-3; 8 bases are a match to TRBD2. Germline assignment: CDR1 LNHDA and CDR2 SQIVND (reference sequence). Trimming removed 4 bases from V and 1 base from J; junction bases left unmatched: 10. This CDR3 region has 17 residues. CDR3 region: CASSTAGLVRGTDTQYF. The DNA for the CDR3 is TGTGCCAGTAGTACAGCGGGACTAGTTCGAGGCACAGATACGCAGTATTTT.

In this sample, this clone turned up many times. Other DNA sequences within the sample encode an identical CDR3. This chain joins TRBV29-1 and TRBJ2-4; no clear D. The CDR3 contains 13 residues. Trimming pared 6 bases from V and 7 bases from J, leaving 16 bases between. CDR1 is SQVTM and CDR2 is ANQGSEA in the germline V gene. The CDR3 bases are TGCAGCGTCGTGGAGACCCGTCCCAACATTCAGTACTTC. Translating it yields CSVVETRPNIQYF.

This clone was observed many times. The V call is TRBV29-1, the J call TRBJ2-5; 7 bases agree with TRBD1. In germline, CDR1 is SQVTM, CDR2 ANQGSEA. This CDR3 comprises 13 residues. V lost 3 bases, J lost 4 bases, and 5 bases stayed unmatched. The CDR3 DNA sequence: TGCAGCGTTGACCCCACAGGGGCAGAGACCCAGTACTTC. This translates into CSVDPTGAETQYF.

This clone has only a few counts. The gene calls are TRBV10-3 and TRBJ2-1; 13 nucleotides align to TRBD2. The trim removed 6 bases at V and 7 bases at J, leaving 6 bases unmatched. The CDR3 consists of 15 residues. Germline CDR1 and CDR2: ENHRY and SYGVKD. In nucleotides, the CDR3 is TGTGCCATCAGGTCACTAGCGGGAGGGTTAAATGAGCAGTTCTTC. This gives the protein CAIRSLAGGLNEQFF.

In this sample, this clone turned up a few times. The rearrangement uses TRBV29-1 and TRBJ2-2; D gene unclear. CDR3 length equals 11 residues. Deletions cut 4 bases from V and 4 bases from J, with 4 bases between. The V gene's germline CDR1 is SQVTM and CDR2 ANQGSEA. This chain's CDR3 is CSVGFTGELFF. The CDR3 nucleotides read TGCAGCGTTGGATTCACCGGGGAGCTGTTTTTT.

This sequence joins TRBV10-3 and TRBJ2-7, with 10 bases aligning to TRBD2. This CDR3 is built from 17 residues. J lost 6 bases, V lost 0 bases, and 11 bases had no gene match. Germline-derived CDR1 and CDR2 are ENHRY and SYGVKD. CDR3 sequence (DNA): TGTGCCATCAGTGAGTCCCCTAGCGGGAGTAGTTTGGCCGAGCAGTACTTC. Translated, it gives CAISESPSGSSLAEQYF.